This T cell receptor beta chain was recorded in a study of long-term antiretroviral therapy in people with HIV (dated 2022 in TCRdb). For the wider study: The earliest samples were collected approximately a decade before the 2015 WHO recommendation for immediate ART, a period when ART was typically delayed until CD4 counts fell. A total of around 190 cryopreserved PBMC samples came from around 30 adults with confirmed HIV infection and were collected serially over a mean of about six years (range 1-12). Eleven of the 30 participants with HIV were female. A retrospective serial study tested whether ART initiation and durable HIV suppression were associated with changes in peripheral blood TRB repertoire composition and diversity. No cross-contamination during QIAcube processing turned up in test extractions that ran a monoclonal T-cell line alongside 33 polyclonal samples. The full study reports these points: Owing to limited PBMC availability, only the TCR beta chain was sequenced, without alpha chain pairing. Inferences about post-ART repertoire changes were limited because no data were available on ART adherence, viral resistance or therapy changes. Starting ART was linked to a significant rise in TRB diversity, yet even after long-term ART the diversity remained significantly lower than in transplant donor controls. Unsorted PBMC were profiled instead of sorted CD4+ and CD8+ T cells because pre-ART samples had limited cell numbers. CDR3 length ranges in HIV repertoires were narrower than in controls, and network structure suggested an antigen-experienced repertoire with only a slight naive shift after ART. Expanded TRB clones identified before ART initiation dominated the repertoire at all time points, although this dominance fluctuated and declined in many PLHIV after ART. Samples dated from the mid-2000s to the late 2010s, and the ART regimens used may be less effective than current ones.

Participants were included only if at least one PBMC sample before ART initiation and at least two post-ART samples were available. Treatment was received in the United States of America by all participants with HIV. Cryopreserved samples of about 0.9-11 million PBMC were thawed and washed before DNA extraction. At the time of the earliest PBMC sample, participants with HIV were aged between roughly 20 and 60 years. Per participant, PBMC samples came from 1-4 timepoints prior to ART initiation and 2-8 timepoints following ART initiation, for a median of 7 samples. For every participant, serial HIV viral load, CD4+ T-cell count, ART history and demographic data were obtained. A Qiagen kit on a QIAcube was used to extract genomic DNA from unsorted PBMC, with samples processed in batches of 12. The immunoSEQ hsTCRB v3.0 assay was used at survey level resolution to sequence the TRB variable region. TRB sequencing targeted a depth of about 40,000-55,000 T-cell genomes per sample. TRB libraries were pooled and sequenced on an Illumina MiSeq using a v3 150-cycle kit. The authors' pipeline ran thus. Repertoire analysis was run in R within a reproducible Nextflow workflow that covered QC, data transformation and analysis. LymphoSeq2, an R package for exploring AIRR-Seq data, was used to implement the custom analyses. A few samples yielding fewer than 5000 total TRB sequences were excluded, leaving roughly 200 analyzed HIV repertoires. Among the 188 retained HIV repertoires, some 57 were collected before ART initiation and about 130 were collected after ART initiation. Repertoires were downsampled to 5000 TRB nucleotide sequences, with summary statistics averaged over 100 downsampling iterations. Only TRB sequences with CDR3 regions of at least seven amino acids were retained for analysis. A Shannon entropy-derived clonality score and the Gini coefficient were used to measure diversity. In the repertoire networks, any two of the top 5000 CDR3 amino acid sequences were linked whenever the two sequences differed by an edit distance of one. Antigen specificity groups and MHC restriction were predicted for TRB CDR3 amino acid sequences with GLIPH2. To flag known CMV, EBV, HIV or tissue antigen associations, CDR3 amino acid sequences were matched against VDJdb and McPAS-TCR. Pre-ART, post-ART and control groups were compared with Wilcoxon signed-rank tests and Holm-Bonferroni correction. TCRdb retrieved this table from immuneACCESS and kept in-frame rearrangements only. Not all clones are present; in checked studies, unresolved V genes account for under half, and no reason is known for the remainder. The DNA was the basis for D and trimming; V, J and clone size are from that table. The sample table records more than 20,000 clones; roughly 80% of these occur just once. Clones ranked in the top ten supply roughly 18% of the sample.

The germline ends are 21 bases apart after V is trimmed by 6 bases and J by 0 bases. The CDR3 covers 19 residues, taking in both the cysteine and the phenylalanine. The only DNA kept is the CDR3, 57 bases in frame from the first base. From the germline V gene (reference sequence), CDR1 is MNHEY and CDR2 is SMNVEV. Notes on this clone: The specificity of this receptor is unknown. Nothing much larger sits one base from this clone, and base qualities are not available.

This sequence uses TRBV27 and TRBJ1-6; a tentative D call is TRBD1 (6 bases match). The source of this sequence is a man aged 40-50 years with HIV. The sequenced sample was unsorted PBMCs, obtained 0.5 years before starting antiretroviral therapy. This receptor has the CDR3 CASSFTQGQTSSYNSPLHF. The nucleotide sequence reads TGTGCCAGCAGCTTCACGCAAGGACAGACGAGCTCCTATAATTCACCCCTCCACTTT.